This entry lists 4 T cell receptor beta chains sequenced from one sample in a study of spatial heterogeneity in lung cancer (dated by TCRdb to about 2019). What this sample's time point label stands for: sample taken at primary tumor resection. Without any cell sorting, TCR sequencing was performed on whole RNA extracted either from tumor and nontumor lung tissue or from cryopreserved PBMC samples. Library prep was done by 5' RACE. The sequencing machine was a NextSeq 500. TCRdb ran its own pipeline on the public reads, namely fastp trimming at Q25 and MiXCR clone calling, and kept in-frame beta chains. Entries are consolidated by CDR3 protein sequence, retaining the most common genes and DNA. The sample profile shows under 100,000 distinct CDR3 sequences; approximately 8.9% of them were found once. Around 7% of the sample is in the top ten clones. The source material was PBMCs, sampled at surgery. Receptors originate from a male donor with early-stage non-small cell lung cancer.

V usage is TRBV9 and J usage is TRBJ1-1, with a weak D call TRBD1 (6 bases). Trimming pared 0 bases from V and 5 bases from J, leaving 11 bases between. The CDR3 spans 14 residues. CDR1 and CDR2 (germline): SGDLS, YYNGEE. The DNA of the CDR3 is TGTGCCAGCAGCGTAGATGCAGGGGCGACTGAAGCTTTCTTT. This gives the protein CASSVDAGATEAFF.

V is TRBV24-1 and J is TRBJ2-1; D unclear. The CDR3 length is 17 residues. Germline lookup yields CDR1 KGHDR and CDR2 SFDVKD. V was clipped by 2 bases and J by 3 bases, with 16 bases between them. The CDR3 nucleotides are TGTGCCACCAGTGATTCCCCAGTGTGGTCCCTCTACAATGAGCAGTTCTTC. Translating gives CATSDSPVWSLYNEQFF.

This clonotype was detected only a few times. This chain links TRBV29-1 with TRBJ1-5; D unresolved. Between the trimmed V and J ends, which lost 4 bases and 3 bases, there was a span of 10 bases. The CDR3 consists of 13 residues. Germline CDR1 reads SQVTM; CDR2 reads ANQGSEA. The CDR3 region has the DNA TGCAGCGTTGTCGCAGAATTCAATCAGCCCCAGCATTTT. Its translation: CSVVAEFNQPQHF.

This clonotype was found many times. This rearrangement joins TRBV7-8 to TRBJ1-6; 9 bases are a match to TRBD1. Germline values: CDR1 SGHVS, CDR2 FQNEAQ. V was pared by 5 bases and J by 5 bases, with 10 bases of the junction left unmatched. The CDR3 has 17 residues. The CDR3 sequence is CASSLLGQGYNNSPLHF. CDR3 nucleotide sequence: TGTGCCAGCAGCCTCTTAGGACAGGGGTATAATAATTCACCCCTCCACTTT.